This entry lists 15 T cell receptor beta chains sequenced from one sample in a study of T cells in Graves' hyperthyroidism and ophthalmopathy. RNA transcripts gave rise to amplified TCR beta CDR3 regions. Carried out on the TCR CDR3, a first-round RT-PCR used the HTBI primer set. From the multiplex PCR reads, TCRdb called clonotypes with MiXCR, one entry per CDR3 protein. In the table there are under 450,000 distinct CDR3 sequences, approximately 17% of which are singletons. The sample taken for sequencing was blood. All receptors come from a woman younger than 45 with Graves' hyperthyroidism that later progressed to Graves' ophthalmopathy.

This clonotype appeared many times. The chain links TRBV9 to TRBJ2-5; D call uncertain. V lost 4 bases and J 2 bases, leaving 12 bases between the germline ends. Looked up from germline, CDR1 is SGDLS and CDR2 is YYNGEE. The CDR3 runs to 14 residues. The CDR3 DNA reads TGTGCCAGCAGCCCGGCTGTGGGGCAAGAGACCCAGTACTTC. It codes for CASSPAVGQETQYF.

This clonotype was counted at least ten times. V usage is TRBV11-2 and J usage is TRBJ2-1, with TRBD2 matching over 8 bases. Germline trimming cut 2 bases from V and 2 bases from J; bases unmatched to any gene: 2. The CDR3 runs 15 residues. The germline CDR1 and CDR2 sequences are SGHAT and FQNNGV. CDR3 nucleotide sequence: TGTGCCAGCAGCTTACGGCGGGAGGCCTACAATGAGCAGTTCTTC. As protein: CASSLRREAYNEQFF.

This clonotype was observed a handful of times. The chain joins TRBV24-1 to TRBJ2-4, with 7 bases identical to TRBD1. V shed 5 bases and J 8 bases; nucleotides not matched to a gene: 11. This CDR3 has 15 amino acids. CDR1 is KGHDR and CDR2 is SFDVKD in the germline V gene. CDR3 DNA: TGTGCCACCAGTGGGACAGGTATCCAAGGGGACATTCAGTACTTC. Translated: CATSGTGIQGDIQYF.

In its sample, this clonotype was seen a few times. The rearrangement uses TRBV5-1 and TRBJ1-1; D remains ambiguous. The germline V and J ends were trimmed by 1 base and 3 bases, with 10 bases remaining between them. Germline V gene lookup returns CDR1 SGHRS and CDR2 YFSETQ. This CDR3 is built from 14 residues. The chain's CDR3 is CASSLQSGDTEAFF. In nucleotides, the CDR3 is TGCGCCAGCAGCTTGCAGAGTGGGGACACTGAAGCTTTCTTT.

The chain recombines TRBV11-3 with TRBJ2-1, with 13 bases identical to TRBD2. The trim removed 1 base at V and 7 bases at J, leaving 7 bases unmatched. This CDR3 comprises 17 residues. Germline V CDR1 and CDR2: SGHNT, YENEEA. The CDR3 loop is CASSLGDGLAGVNEQFF. In nucleotides, the CDR3 is TGTGCCAGCAGCTTAGGCGACGGACTAGCGGGAGTGAATGAGCAGTTCTTC.

This clonotype was picked up a small number of times. Written as DNA, the CDR3 is TGTGCCACCAGCAGAGATTTAGGGACGGGAGCAAACCACGAGCAGTACTTC. Translated: CATSRDLGTGANHEQYF. V and J are TRBV15 and TRBJ2-7; a possible D gene is TRBD2 (6 bases). The CDR3 consists of 17 residues. The germline V gene has CDR1 LNHNV and CDR2 YYDKDF (reference sequence). Trimming removed 0 bases from V and 5 bases from J, with 20 bases in between.

Concerning this clonotype: Here the CDR3 omits its conserved ending phenylalanine or tryptophan, so a read error is the likely source. The J gene is TRBJ2-1, the V gene TRBV2; D is uncertain. The V end lost 2 bases, the J end lost 0 bases, and 8 bases lay between the germline ends. CDR1 and CDR2 (germline): SNHLY, FYNNEI. The CDR3 has 15 amino acids. CDR3 amino acids: CASSEYQDSYNEQFL. The CDR3 DNA follows: TGTGCCAGCAGTGAATACCAGGACTCCTACAATGAGCAGTTCCTC.

This clonotype was observed many times. The chain employs TRBV27 and TRBJ2-1; 7 nucleotides align to TRBD2. There are 15 residues in the CDR3. V shed 0 bases and J 7 bases; nucleotides not matched to a gene: 6. CDR1 and CDR2 from the germline V gene are MNHEY and SMNVEV (reference sequence). The CDR3 nucleotides are TGTGCCAGCAGTTTATCGGCGGGAGACGGGAATGAGCAGTTCTTC. It yields the protein CASSLSAGDGNEQFF.

This clonotype was counted many times. Compared with germline, one end of the junction differs, possibly owing to a read error. The J gene is TRBJ2-2, the V gene TRBV24-1; tentative D call: TRBD2 (6 bases). CDR1 is KGHDR and CDR2 is SFDVKD in the germline V gene. CDR3 length: 16 amino acids. In nucleotides, the CDR3 is TGTGCCACCAGCGATTTGGGGGGATCGAACACCGGGGAGCTGTTTTTT. Amino acid sequence: CATSDLGGSNTGELFF.

The chain couples TRBV9 to TRBJ1-6; 8 nucleotides align to TRBD1. Germline values: CDR1 SGDLS, CDR2 YYNGEE. V was clipped by 0 bases and J by 5 bases; unmatched bases: 1. CDR3 length: 15 residues. CDR3 sequence reads: CASSVEDRDNSPLHF. In DNA form, the CDR3 reads TGTGCCAGCAGCGTAGAGGACAGGGATAATTCACCCCTCCACTTT.

This clonotype has only a few counts. V is TRBV12-3 or TRBV12-4 and J is TRBJ2-2; weak D call: TRBD2 (7 bases). CDR3 length: 15 residues. V lost 7 bases to trimming and J lost 5 bases, with 17 bases between them. CDR3 loop: CASNSRRGGTGELFF. The CDR3, as DNA: TGTGCCAGCAACTCCAGGAGGGGGGGTACCGGGGAGCTGTTTTTT.

Turning to this clonotype: A read error may account for a junction end that differs from germline. V gene TRBV4-1 combines with J gene TRBJ2-2, with TRBD1 matching over 9 bases. The germline V gene encodes CDR1 MGHRA and CDR2 YSYEKL. CDR3 length: 21 amino acids. CDR3 DNA: TGCGCCAGCAGCCAGTACAATTCAATGTTCCGGGACAGGGCTAAAACCGGGGAGCTGCTTTTT. Its protein is CASSQYNSMFRDRAKTGELLF.

The chain recombines TRBV9 with TRBJ1-5; a possible D gene is TRBD1 (5 bases). Germline loops: CDR1 SGDLS, CDR2 YYNGEE. The CDR3 runs 14 residues. V lost 0 bases to trimming and J lost 3 bases, with 7 bases between them. In DNA form, the CDR3 reads TGTGCCAGCAGCGTAGGGGGGGTCAATCAGCCCCAGCATTTT. This sequence encodes CASSVGGVNQPQHF.

Comments on this clonotype: One end of the junction fails to match germline, which may point to a read error. The rearrangement uses TRBV24-1 and TRBJ2-5; 9 bases align to TRBD1. The CDR3 runs to 19 residues. Germline CDR1 reads KGHDR; CDR2 reads SFDVKD. The CDR3 region is CATSDLRGGDRAGQETQHF. CDR3 nucleotides: TGTGCCACGAGTGATTTGCGGGGTGGGGACAGGGCCGGACAAGAGACCCAGCACTTC.

This clonotype has a count of ten or more. This chain connects TRBV9 to TRBJ2-5; 7 bases map to TRBD1. Germline V lookup: CDR1 SGDLS, CDR2 YYNGEE. Trimming took 4 bases from V and 2 from J; bases not matched to a gene: 8. The CDR3 spans 15 residues. CDR3 DNA sequence: TGTGCCAGCAGCACCTCGACAGGGACGCAAGAGACCCAGTACTTC. Its protein is CASSTSTGTQETQYF.